A selection of T cell receptor beta chains follows, all from one sample in a study of regulatory T cells in long-lasting Graves disease. TCRdb passed the multiplex PCR reads through MiXCR, listing each CDR3 protein once. The sample has a few hundred thousand distinct CDR3 sequences; about a fifth are singletons. Specimen: peripheral blood mononuclear cells (PBMCs), collected when the disease was refractory, from a patient treated with antithyroid drugs. These receptors all come from a female donor with Graves disease. Each CDR3 is given without its conserved first and last residue.

CDR3 protein: AISEEGRDEAF; V gene: TRBV6-1
CDR3 protein: ASSLGEGDGYT; V gene: TRBV7-2
CDR3 protein: ASSLQGMQPQH; V gene: TRBV27
CDR3 protein: ASSPAGQGGETQY; V gene: TRBV7-2
CDR3 protein: ANSVEGREQF; V gene: TRBV9
CDR3 protein: ASSPSVSAQSAAF; V gene: TRBV19
CDR3 protein: ASTMAGSGANVLT; V gene: TRBV6-2/TRBV6-3
CDR3 protein: ASSSGQLDYNEQF; V gene: TRBV5-1
CDR3 protein: ASSQGFATNEKLF; V gene: TRBV11-2
CDR3 protein: SALRDFQETQY; V gene: TRBV20-1
CDR3 protein: AISNLGQAGTGELF; V gene: TRBV10-3
CDR3 protein: ASSYSYREVGVTEAF; V gene: TRBV6-5
CDR3 protein: ASSIRSGRIYEQY; V gene: TRBV19
CDR3 protein: ATSSRTGTGETQY; V gene: TRBV15
CDR3 protein: ASSLEGVEGY; V gene: TRBV7-9
CDR3 protein: SAGDRGPFGTQY; V gene: TRBV20-1
CDR3 protein: SVRGKMNTEAF; V gene: TRBV29-1
CDR3 protein: ASSEHRTGLFGYT; V gene: TRBV28
CDR3 protein: ASSQVGRGETQY; V gene: TRBV3-1
CDR3 protein: ASSGSVRASGSSYNEQF; V gene: TRBV7-2
CDR3 protein: ASTGRSTGELF; V gene: TRBV12-3/TRBV12-4
CDR3 protein: ASSSTTTPYEQY; V gene: TRBV28
CDR3 protein: ASSLTSSYNSPLH; V gene: TRBV7-9
CDR3 protein: ASSLAPVEETQY; V gene: TRBV7-6
CDR3 protein: ASSIVGQLLSNTGELF; V gene: TRBV19
CDR3 protein: ASSLDAQQNTGELF; V gene: TRBV5-1
CDR3 protein: SARDVASGTFSYEQY; V gene: TRBV20-1
CDR3 protein: ASRKDRVGPNTEAF; V gene: TRBV6-1
CDR3 protein: ASSLERGRNYGYT; V gene: TRBV2
CDR3 protein: ATSTPGAQAF; V gene: TRBV15
CDR3 protein: ASSLGLWAENYGYT; V gene: TRBV7-9
CDR3 protein: ASSPRDMNEKLF; V gene: TRBV13
CDR3 protein: ASSPPSGAYEQY; V gene: TRBV12-3/TRBV12-4
CDR3 protein: ASGPNNYGYT; V gene: TRBV30
CDR3 protein: ASTGQVPNTEAF; V gene: TRBV2
CDR3 protein: ASSPDSWDEQY; V gene: TRBV28
CDR3 protein: ASSYLEGPGNTEAF; V gene: TRBV6-5
CDR3 protein: ASSSGTAYSNQPQH; V gene: TRBV6-5
CDR3 protein: ASSWGDYGYT; V gene: TRBV12-3/TRBV12-4
CDR3 protein: ASGFKDLGYNEQF; V gene: TRBV12-5